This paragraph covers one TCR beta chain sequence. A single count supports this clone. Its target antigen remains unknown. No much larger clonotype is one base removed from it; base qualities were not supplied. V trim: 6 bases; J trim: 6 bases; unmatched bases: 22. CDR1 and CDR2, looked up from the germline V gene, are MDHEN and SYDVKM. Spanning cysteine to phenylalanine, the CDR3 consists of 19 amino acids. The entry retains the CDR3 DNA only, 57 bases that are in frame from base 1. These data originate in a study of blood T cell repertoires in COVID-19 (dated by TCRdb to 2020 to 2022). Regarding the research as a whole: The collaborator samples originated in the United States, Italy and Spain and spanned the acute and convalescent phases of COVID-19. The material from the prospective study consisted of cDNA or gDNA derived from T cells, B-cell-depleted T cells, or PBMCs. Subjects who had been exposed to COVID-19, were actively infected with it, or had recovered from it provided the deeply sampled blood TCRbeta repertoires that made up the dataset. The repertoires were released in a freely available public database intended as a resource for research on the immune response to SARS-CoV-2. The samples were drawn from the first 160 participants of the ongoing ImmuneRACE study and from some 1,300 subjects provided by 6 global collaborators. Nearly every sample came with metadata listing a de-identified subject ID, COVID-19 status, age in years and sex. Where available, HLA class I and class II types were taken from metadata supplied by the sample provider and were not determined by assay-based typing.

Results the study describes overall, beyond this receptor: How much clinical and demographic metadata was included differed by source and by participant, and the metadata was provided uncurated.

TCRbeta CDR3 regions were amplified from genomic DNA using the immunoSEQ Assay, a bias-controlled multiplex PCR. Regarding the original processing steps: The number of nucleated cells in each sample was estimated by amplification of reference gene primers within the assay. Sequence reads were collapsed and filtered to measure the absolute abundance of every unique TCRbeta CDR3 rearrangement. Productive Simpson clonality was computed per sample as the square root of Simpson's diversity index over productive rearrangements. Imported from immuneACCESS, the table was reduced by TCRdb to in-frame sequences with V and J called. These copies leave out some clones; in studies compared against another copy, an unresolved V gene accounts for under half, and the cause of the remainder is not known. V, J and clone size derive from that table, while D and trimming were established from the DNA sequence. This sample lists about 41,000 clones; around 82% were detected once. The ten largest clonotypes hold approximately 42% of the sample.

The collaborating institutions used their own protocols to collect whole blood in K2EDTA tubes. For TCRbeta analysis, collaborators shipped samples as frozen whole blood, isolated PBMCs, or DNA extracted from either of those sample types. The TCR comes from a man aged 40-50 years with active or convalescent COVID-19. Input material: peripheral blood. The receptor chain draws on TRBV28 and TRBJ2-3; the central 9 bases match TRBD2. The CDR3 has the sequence CASSPPLSGGLGGRDTQYF. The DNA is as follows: TGTGCCAGCAGCCCTCCTTTGAGCGGGGGGCTAGGGGGTAGGGATACGCAGTATTTT.